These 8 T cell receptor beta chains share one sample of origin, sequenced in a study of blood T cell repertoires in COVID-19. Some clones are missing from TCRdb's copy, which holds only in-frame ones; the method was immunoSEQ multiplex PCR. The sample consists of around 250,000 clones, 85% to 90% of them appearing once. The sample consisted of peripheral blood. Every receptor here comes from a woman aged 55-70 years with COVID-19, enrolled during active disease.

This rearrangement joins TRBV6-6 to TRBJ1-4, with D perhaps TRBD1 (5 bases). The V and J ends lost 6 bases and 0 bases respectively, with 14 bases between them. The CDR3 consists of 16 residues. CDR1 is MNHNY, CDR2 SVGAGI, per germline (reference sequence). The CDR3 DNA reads TGTGCCAGCAGCCGAGAACAGACAGCAACTAATGAAAAACTGTTTTTT. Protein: CASSREQTATNEKLFF.

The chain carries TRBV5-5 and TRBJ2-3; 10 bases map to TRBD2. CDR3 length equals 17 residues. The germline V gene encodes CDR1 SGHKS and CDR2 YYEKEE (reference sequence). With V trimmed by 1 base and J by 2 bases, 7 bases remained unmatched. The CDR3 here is CASSLWASGGLTDTQYF. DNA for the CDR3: TGTGCCAGCAGCTTGTGGGCTAGCGGGGGACTCACAGATACGCAGTATTTT.

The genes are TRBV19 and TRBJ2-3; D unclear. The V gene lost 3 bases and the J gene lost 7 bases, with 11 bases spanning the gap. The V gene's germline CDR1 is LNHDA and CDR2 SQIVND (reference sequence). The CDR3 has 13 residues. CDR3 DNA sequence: TGTGCCAGTAGTATGAGAAACCATCATACGCAGTATTTT. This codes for CASSMRNHHTQYF.

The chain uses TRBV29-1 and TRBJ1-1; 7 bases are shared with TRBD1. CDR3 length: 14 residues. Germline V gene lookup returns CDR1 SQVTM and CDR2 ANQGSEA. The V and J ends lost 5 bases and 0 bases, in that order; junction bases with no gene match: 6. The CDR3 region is CSVTGTALNTEAFF. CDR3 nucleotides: TGCAGCGTTACCGGGACAGCCTTGAACACTGAAGCTTTCTTT.

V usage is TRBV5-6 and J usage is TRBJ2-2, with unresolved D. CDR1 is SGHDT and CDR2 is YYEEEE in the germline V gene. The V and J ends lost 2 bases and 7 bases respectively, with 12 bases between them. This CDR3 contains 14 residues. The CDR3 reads CASSLQFSGGELFF. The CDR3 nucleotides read TGTGCCAGCAGCTTACAGTTCTCCGGCGGGGAGCTGTTTTTT.

The CDR3 nucleotides read TGCGCCAGCAGCCCGGACAGAGGGGTCGAGCAGTACTTC. It encodes CASSPDRGVEQYF. The rearrangement uses TRBV4-3 and TRBJ2-7; maybe TRBD1 (6 bases). Trimming removed 4 bases from V and 6 bases from J, with 13 bases in between. This CDR3 has 13 amino acids. CDR1 and CDR2 (germline): LGHNA, YSLEER.

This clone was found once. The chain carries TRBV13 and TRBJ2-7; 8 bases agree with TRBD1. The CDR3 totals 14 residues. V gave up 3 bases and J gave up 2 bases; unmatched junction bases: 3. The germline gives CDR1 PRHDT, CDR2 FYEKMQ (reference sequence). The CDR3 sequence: CASSFQQGAYEQYF. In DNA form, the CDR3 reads TGTGCCAGCAGCTTTCAACAGGGGGCCTACGAGCAGTACTTC.

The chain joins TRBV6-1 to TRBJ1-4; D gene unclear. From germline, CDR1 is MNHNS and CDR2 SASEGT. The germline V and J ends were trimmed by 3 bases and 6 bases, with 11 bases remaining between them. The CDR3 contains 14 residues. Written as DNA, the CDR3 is TGTGCCAGCAGTGAGTTATTTATCTATGAAAAACTGTTTTTT. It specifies CASSELFIYEKLFF.